This entry concerns a single T cell receptor beta chain. TCRdb's table, derived via immunoSEQ multiplex PCR, lists solely in-frame clones and lacks some. The data hold approximately 430,000 clones, with roughly 88% observed a single time. The entry originates in a study of blood T cell repertoires in COVID-19. The clonotype comes from a woman in her 30s with active or convalescent COVID-19. Sequenced sample: peripheral blood.

This CDR3 reads CASRGDRDGGEKLFF. CDR3 sequence (DNA): TGTGCCAGCAGGGGGGACAGGGACGGTGGTGAAAAACTGTTTTTT. This chain links TRBV5-8 with TRBJ1-4, with TRBD1 matching 9 bases. V trimming: 5 bases; J trimming: 7 bases; junction bases outside the gene matches: 9. The germline gives CDR1 SGHTS, CDR2 YDEGEE. The CDR3 loop spans 15 amino acids.